This T cell receptor (beta chain) emerged from a study of tumor-infiltrating lymphocytes in primary liver carcinoma. Looking at the study overall: Enrolled patients were male and female, aged 30 to 69 years. Study outcomes and limitations: Tumor tissue displayed a significantly greater top-250-clone fraction than blood (p = 0.039). It was tumor-adjacent and tumor-blood pairs that overlapped less than tumor region pairs did.

Only one count was recorded for this clonotype. The target antigen is unknown. RNA and DNA were co-extracted from about 19-30 mg of unsorted bulk tissue. Collection of samples drew on five separate regions of each tumor. Germline V gene sequence: CDR1 MNHEY, CDR2 SVGAGI. V dropped 10 bases and J dropped 1; count of bases not matched to a gene: 7. CDR3 length equals 14 residues. Constant-region priming of around 500 ng total RNA yielded TCR beta cDNA. Construction of TCR beta libraries relied on three successive nested multiplex PCR rounds employing slightly modified ARM-PCR. The two initial PCR rounds, about 9 cycles each, used TRBV1-TRBV30 forward and C-beta reverse primers. TCRdb re-called the multiplex PCR reads through MiXCR, storing one row per CDR3 protein. The sample carries 65,000 to 90,000 distinct CDR3 sequences, more than 65% recorded once.

The sequencing input was liver tumor tissue from sampling region 1. Subset given: tumor region T1, superior pole. The V gene is TRBV6-5, the J gene TRBJ1-1; 9 nucleotides agree with TRBD1. The TCR sequence derives from a man between 35 and 55 years old with primary liver carcinoma and hepatitis B virus infection. For the CDR3, the DNA is TGTGCCATCAGAGGACAGGGGAAGAACACTGAAGCTTTCTTT. Translation: CAIRGQGKNTEAFF.